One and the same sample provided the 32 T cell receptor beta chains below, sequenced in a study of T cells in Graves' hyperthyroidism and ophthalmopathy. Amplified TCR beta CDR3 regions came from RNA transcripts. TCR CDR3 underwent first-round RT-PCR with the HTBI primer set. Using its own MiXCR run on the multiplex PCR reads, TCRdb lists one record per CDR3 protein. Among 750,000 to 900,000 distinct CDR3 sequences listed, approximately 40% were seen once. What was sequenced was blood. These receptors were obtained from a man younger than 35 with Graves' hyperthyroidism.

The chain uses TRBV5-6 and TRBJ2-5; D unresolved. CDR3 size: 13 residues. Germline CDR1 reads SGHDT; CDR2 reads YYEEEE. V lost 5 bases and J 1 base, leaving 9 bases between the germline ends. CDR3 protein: CASRTPPQETQYF. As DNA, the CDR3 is TGTGCCAGCAGGACCCCACCCCAAGAGACCCAGTACTTC. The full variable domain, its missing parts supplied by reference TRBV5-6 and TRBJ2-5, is DAGVTQSPTHLIKTRGQQVTLRCSPKSGHDTVSWYQQALGQGPQFIFQYYEEEERQRGNFPDRFSGHQFPNYSSELNVNALLLGDSALYLCASRTPPQETQYFGPGTRLLVL.

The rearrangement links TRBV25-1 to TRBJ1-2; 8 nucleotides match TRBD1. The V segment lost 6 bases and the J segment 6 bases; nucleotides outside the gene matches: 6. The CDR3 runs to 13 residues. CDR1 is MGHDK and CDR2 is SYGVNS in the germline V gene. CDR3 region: CASSVDRANGYTF. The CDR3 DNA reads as TGTGCCAGCAGCGTGGACAGGGCGAATGGCTACACCTTC.

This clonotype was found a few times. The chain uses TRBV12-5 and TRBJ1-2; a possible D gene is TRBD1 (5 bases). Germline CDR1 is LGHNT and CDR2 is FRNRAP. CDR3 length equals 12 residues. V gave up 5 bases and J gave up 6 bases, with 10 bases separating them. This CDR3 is CASGTGANGYTF. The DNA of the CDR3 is TGTGCTAGTGGTACCGGGGCCAATGGCTACACCTTC.

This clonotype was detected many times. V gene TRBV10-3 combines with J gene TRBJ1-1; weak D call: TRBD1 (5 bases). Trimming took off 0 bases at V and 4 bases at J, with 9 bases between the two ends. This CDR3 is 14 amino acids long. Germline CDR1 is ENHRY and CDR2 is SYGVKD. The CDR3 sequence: CAISESPGTTEAFF. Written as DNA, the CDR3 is TGTGCCATCAGTGAGTCCCCAGGGACCACTGAAGCTTTCTTT.

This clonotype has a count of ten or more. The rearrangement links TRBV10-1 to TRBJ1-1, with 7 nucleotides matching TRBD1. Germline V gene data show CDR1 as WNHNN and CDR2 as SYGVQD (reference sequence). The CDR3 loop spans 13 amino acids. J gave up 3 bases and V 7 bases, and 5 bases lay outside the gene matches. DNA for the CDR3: TGCGCCAGCAACCCGGACAGGTACACTGAAGCTTTCTTT. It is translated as CASNPDRYTEAFF.

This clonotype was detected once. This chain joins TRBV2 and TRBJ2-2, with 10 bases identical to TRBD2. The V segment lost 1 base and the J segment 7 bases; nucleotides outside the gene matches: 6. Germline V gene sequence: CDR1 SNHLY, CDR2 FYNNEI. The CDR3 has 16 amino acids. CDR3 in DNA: TGTGCCAGCAGTGAAGGGACTAGCGGATTCGTCGGGGAGCTGTTTTTT. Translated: CASSEGTSGFVGELFF.

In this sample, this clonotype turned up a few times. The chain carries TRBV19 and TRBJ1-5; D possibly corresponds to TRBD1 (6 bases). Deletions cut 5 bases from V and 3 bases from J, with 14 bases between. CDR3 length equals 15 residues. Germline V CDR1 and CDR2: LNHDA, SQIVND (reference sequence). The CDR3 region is CASSLSRGFNQPQHF. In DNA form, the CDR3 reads TGTGCCAGTAGTCTAAGCAGGGGATTCAATCAGCCCCAGCATTTT.

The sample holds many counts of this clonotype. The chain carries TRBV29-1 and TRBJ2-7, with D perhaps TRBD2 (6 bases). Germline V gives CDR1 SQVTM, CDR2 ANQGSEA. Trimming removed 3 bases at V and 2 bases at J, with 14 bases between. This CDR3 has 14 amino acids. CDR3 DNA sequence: TGCAGCGTTGAGGGAGGATCGACGGCCTACGAGCAGTACTTC. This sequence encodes CSVEGGSTAYEQYF.

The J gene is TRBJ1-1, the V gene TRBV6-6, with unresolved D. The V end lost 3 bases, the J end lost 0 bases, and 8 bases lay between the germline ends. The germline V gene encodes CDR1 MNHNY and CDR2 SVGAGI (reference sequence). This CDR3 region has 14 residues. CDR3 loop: CASSYIRMNTEAFF. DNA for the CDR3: TGTGCCAGCAGTTATATCAGAATGAACACTGAAGCTTTCTTT.

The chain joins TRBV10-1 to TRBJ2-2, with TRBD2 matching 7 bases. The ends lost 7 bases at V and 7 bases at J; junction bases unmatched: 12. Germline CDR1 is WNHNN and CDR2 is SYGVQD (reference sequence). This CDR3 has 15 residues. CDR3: CASIGASGAHGELFF. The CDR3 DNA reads TGCGCCAGCATTGGGGCCAGCGGGGCCCACGGGGAGCTGTTTTTT.

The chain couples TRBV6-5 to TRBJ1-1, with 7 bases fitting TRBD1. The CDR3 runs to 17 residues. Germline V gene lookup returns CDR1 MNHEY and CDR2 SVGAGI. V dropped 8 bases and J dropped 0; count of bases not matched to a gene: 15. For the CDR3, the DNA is TGTGCCAGCCCCTACGACAGGGTCGGTGTAGTGAACACTGAAGCTTTCTTT. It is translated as CASPYDRVGVVNTEAFF.

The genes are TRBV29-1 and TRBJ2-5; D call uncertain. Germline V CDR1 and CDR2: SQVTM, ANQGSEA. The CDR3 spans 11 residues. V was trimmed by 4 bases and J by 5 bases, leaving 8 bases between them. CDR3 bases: TGCAGCGTTGGGCTGGTTGAGACCCAGTACTTC. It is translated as CSVGLVETQYF.

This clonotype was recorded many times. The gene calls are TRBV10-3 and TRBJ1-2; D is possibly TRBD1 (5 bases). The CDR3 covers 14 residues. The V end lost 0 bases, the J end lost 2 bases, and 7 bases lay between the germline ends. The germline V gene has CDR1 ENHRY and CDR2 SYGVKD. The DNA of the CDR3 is TGTGCCATCAGTGAGTCATCAGGGAACTATGGCTACACCTTC. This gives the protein CAISESSGNYGYTF.

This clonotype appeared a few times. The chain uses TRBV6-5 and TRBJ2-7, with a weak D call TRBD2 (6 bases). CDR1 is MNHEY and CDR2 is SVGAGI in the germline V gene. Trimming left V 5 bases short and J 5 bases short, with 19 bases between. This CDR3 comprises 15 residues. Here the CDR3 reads CASSVTGTGVDEQYF. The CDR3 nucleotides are TGTGCCAGCAGTGTTACCGGGACTGGGGTAGACGAGCAGTACTTC.

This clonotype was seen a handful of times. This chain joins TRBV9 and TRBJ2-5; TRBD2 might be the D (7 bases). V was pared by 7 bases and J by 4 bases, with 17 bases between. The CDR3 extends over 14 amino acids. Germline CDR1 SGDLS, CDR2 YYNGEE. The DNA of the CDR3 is TGTGCCAGCGGTACTGGCCGGGGGGCAGAGACCCAGTACTTC. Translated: CASGTGRGAETQYF.

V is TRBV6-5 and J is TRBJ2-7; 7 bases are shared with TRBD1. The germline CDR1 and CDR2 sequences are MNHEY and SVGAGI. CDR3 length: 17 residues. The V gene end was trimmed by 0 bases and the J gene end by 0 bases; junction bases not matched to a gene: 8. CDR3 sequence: CASSYSRRDRRSYEQYF. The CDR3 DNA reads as TGTGCCAGCAGTTACTCGCGACGGGACAGACGCTCCTACGAGCAGTACTTC.

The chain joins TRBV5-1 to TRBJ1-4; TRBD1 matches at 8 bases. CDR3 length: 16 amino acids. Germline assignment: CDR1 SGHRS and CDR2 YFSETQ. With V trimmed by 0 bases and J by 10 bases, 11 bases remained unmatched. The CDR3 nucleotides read TGCGCCAGCAGCTTGGAAGACAGGGGTCGTCAGGGAAAACTGTTTTTT. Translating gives CASSLEDRGRQGKLFF.

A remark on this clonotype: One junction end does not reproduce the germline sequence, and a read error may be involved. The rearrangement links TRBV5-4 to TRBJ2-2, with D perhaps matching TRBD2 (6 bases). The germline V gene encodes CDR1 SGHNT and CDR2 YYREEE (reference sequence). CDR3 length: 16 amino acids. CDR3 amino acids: CASSFWRGQNTGGLFF. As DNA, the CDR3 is TGTGCCAGCAGCTTCTGGCGGGGCCAGAACACCGGGGGGCTGTTTTTT.

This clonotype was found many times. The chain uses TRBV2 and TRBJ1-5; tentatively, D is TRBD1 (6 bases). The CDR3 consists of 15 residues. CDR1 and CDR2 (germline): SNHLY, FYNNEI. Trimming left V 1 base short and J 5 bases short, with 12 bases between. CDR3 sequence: CASSEEGGVHQPQHF. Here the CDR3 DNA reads TGTGCCAGCAGTGAAGAAGGGGGGGTCCATCAGCCCCAGCATTTT.

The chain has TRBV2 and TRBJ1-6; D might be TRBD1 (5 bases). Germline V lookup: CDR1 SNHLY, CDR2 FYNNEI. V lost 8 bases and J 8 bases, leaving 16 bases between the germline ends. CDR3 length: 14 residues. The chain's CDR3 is CASSPWGGDSPLHF. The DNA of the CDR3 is TGTGCCAGCTCACCATGGGGGGGAGATTCACCCCTCCACTTT.

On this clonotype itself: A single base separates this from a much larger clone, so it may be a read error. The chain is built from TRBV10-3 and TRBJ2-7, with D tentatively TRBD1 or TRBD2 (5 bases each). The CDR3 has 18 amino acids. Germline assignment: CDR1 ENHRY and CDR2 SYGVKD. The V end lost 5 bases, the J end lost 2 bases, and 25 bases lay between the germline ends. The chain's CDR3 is CAISSDRDGRTSAYEQYF. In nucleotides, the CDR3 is TGTGCCATCAGTTCCGACCGGGACGGCCGTACCTCCGCCTACGAGCAGTACTTC.

Here the CDR3 DNA reads TGCAGTGCTATCCGACAACTCTTCTCCTACGAGCAGTACTTC. This encodes CSAIRQLFSYEQYF. The chain has TRBV20-1 and TRBJ2-7, with D unresolved. Germline V gene lookup returns CDR1 DFQATT and CDR2 SNEGSKA (reference sequence). There are 14 residues in the CDR3. V was pared by 4 bases and J by 0 bases, with 13 bases between.

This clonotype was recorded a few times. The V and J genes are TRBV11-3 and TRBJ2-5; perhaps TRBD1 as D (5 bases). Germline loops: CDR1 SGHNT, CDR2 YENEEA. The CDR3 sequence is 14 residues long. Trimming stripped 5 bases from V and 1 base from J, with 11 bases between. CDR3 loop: CASSPWTLQETQYF. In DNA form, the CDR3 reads TGTGCCAGCAGCCCGTGGACACTCCAAGAGACCCAGTACTTC.

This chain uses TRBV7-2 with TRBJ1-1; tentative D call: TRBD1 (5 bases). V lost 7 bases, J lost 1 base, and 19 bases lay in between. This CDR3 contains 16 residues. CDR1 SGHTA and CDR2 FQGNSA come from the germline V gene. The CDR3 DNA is TGTGCCAGCATCGATGAGGGACGGGGGTGGAACACTGAAGCTTTCTTT. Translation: CASIDEGRGWNTEAFF.

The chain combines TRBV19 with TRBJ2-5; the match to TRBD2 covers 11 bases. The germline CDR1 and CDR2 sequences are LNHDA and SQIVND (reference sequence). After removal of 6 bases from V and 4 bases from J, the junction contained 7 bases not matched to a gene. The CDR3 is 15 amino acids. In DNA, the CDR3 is TGTGCCAGTAGGCCGACTAGCGGGGTGTTAGAGACCCAGTACTTC. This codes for CASRPTSGVLETQYF. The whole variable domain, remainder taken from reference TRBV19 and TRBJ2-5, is DGGITQSPKYLFRKEGQNVTLSCEQNLNHDAMYWYRQDPGQGLRLIYYSQIVNDFQKGDIAEGYSVSREKKESFPLTVTSAQKNPTAFYLCASRPTSGVLETQYFGPGTRLLVL.

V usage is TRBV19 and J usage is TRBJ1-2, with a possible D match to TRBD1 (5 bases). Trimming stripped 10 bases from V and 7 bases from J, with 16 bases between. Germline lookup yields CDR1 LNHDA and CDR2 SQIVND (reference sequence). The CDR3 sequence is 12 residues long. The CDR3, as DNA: TGTGCCATCGACAGAGGGACGGGTGGCTACACCTTC. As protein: CAIDRGTGGYTF.

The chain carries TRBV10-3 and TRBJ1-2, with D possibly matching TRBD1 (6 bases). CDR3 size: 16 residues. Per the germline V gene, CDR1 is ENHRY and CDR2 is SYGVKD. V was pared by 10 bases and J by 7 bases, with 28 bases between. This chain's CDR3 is CATSGTKSGWAVGYTF. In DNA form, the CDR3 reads TGTGCCACCTCCGGGACAAAATCCGGGTGGGCGGTTGGCTACACCTTC.

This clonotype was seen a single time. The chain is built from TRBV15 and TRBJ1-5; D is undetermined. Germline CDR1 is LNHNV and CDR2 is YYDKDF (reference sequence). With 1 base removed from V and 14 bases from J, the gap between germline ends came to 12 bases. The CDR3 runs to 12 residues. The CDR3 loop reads CATSRGFKTEHF. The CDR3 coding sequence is TGTGCCACCAGCAGAGGTTTTAAGACCGAGCATTTT.

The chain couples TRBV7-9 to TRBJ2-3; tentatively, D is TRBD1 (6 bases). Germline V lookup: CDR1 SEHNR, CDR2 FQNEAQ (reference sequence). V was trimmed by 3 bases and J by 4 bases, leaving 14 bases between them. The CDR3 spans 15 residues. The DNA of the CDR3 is TGTGCCAGCAGCTTGGTGGGGGCAAGCGCAGATACGCAGTATTTT. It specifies CASSLVGASADTQYF.

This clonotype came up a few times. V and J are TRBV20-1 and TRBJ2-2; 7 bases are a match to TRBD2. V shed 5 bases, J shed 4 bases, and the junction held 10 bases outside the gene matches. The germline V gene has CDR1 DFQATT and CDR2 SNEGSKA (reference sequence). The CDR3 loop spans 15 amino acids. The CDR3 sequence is CSASPGLFTTGELFF. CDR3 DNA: TGCAGTGCTTCACCGGGACTATTCACCACCGGGGAGCTGTTTTTT.

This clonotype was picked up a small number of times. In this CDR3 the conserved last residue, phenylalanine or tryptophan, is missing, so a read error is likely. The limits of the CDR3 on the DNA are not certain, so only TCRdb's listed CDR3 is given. CDR3 region: CAISERSGTGL. This rearrangement joins TRBV10-3 to TRBJ2-2; the DNA was not compared with TRBD1, the D call given in the table. Germline V gene data show CDR1 as ENHRY and CDR2 as SYGVKD. The CDR3 extends over 11 residues, inclusive of both ends.

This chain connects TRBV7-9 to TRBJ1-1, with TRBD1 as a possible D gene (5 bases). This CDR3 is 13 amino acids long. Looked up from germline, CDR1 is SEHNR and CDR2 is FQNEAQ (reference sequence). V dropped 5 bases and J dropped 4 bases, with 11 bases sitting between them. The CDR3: CASSKQVTTEAFF. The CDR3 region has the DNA TGTGCCAGCAGCAAACAGGTGACCACTGAAGCTTTCTTT.